What follows is one T cell receptor beta chain and its context. This sample is drawn from a study of blood T cell repertoires in COVID-19. On the study more broadly: T cells, B-cell-depleted T cells, or PBMCs provided the cDNA or gDNA that served as material.

V lost 3 bases, J lost 4 bases, and 13 bases lay in between. Germline assignment: CDR1 SGHDT and CDR2 YYEEEE. CDR3 size: 14 residues. Original methodology: Reference gene primer amplification yielded estimated nucleated cell counts. Measured with immunoSEQ multiplex PCR; TCRdb has only the in-frame clones, and not every one. D and trimming come from the DNA, and the V and J calls and clone size come from that table. The sample has more than 85,000 clones, roughly 82% seen once; the top ten hold 7.9%. Sequenced sample: peripheral blood. J is TRBJ2-5 and V is TRBV5-6; maybe TRBD2 (6 bases). This receptor was identified in a woman of 80 years or more with active or convalescent COVID-19. The CDR3 loop is CASSSKTSPETQYF. The CDR3 region has the DNA TGTGCCAGCAGCTCGAAGACTAGTCCAGAGACCCAGTACTTC. Filled out from reference TRBV5-6 and TRBJ2-5, the complete variable domain reads DAGVTQSPTHLIKTRGQQVTLRCSPKSGHDTVSWYQQALGQGPQFIFQYYEEEERQRGNFPDRFSGHQFPNYSSELNVNALLLGDSALYLCASSSKTSPETQYFGPGTRLLVL.